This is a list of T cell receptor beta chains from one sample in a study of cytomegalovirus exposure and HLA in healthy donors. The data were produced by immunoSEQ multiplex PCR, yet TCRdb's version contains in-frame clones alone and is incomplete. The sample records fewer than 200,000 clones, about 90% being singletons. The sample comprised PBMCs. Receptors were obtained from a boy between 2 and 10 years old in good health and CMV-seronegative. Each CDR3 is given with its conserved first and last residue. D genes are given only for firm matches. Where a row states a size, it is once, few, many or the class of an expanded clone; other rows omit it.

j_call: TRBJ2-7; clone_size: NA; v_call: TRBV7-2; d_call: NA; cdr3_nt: TGTGCCAGCAGCTCCCAACTAGGCAACGAGCAGTACTTC; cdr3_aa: CASSSQLGNEQYF
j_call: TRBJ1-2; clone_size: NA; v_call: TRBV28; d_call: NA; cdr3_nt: TGTGCCAGCAGTCTGACAGATGGCTACACCTTC; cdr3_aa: CASSLTDGYTF
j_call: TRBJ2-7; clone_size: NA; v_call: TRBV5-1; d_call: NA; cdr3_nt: TGCGCCAGCAGCTTCAACGGTAGGAAGCGCTACGAGCAGTACTTC; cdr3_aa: CASSFNGRKRYEQYF
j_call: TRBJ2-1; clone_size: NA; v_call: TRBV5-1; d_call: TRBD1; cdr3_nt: TGCGCCAGCAGTACAGGGGTCAATGAGCAGTTCTTC; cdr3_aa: CASSTGVNEQFF
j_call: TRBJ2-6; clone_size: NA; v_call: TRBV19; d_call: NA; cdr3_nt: TGTGCCAGTAGTATCTCAGGGGATGGGGCCAACGTCCTGACTTTC; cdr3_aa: CASSISGDGANVLTF
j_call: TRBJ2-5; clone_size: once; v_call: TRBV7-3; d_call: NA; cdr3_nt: TGTGCCAGCAGCGGGGGGGAGACCCAGTACTTC; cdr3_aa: CASSGGETQYF
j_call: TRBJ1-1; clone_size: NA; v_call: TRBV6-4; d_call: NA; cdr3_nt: TGTGCCAGCAGCCCCCAGGGTGGCAGGGGGAACACTGAAGCTTTCTTT; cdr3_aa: CASSPQGGRGNTEAFF
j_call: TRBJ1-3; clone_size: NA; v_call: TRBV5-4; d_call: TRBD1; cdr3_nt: TGTGCCAGCAGCCCGGGAGACAGGGGGAGCTCTGGAAACACCATATATTTT; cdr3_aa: CASSPGDRGSSGNTIYF
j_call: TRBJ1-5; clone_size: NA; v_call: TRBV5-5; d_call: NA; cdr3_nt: TGTGCCAGCAGCTGGACAGTGGATCAGCCCCAGCATTTT; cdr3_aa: CASSWTVDQPQHF
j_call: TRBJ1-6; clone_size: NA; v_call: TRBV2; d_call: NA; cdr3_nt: TGTGCCAGCAGTTGGATCAGGCTCCCCGATTCACCCCTCCACTTT; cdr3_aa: CASSWIRLPDSPLHF
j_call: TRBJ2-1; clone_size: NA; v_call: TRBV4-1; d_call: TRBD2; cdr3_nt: TGCGCCAGCAGCCGAACTAGCGAACCCTACAATGAGCAGTTCTTC; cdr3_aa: CASSRTSEPYNEQFF
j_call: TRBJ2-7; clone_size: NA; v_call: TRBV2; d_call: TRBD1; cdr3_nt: TGTGCCAGCAGCGGTCGGGACAGGGAAAACGAGCAGTACTTC; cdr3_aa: CASSGRDRENEQYF
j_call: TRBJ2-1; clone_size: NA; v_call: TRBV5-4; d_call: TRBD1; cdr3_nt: TGTGCCAGCAGTCTTACGACAGGGTTAATAGGGCAGTTCTTC; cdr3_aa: CASSLTTGLIGQFF
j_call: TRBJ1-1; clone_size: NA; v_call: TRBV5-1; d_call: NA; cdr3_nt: TGCGCCAGCAGCTCTCTATTGAACACTGAAGCTTTCTTT; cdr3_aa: CASSSLLNTEAFF
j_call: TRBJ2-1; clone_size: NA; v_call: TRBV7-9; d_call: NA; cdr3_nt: TGTGCCAGCACCTCTACTAGCCTCAATGAGCAGTTCTTC; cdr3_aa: CASTSTSLNEQFF
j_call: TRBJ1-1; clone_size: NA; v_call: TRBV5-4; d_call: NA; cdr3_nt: TGTGCCAGCAGCTTGTCTCTTGGACAGAAGTCCATGAACACTGAAGCTTTCTTT; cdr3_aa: CASSLSLGQKSMNTEAFF
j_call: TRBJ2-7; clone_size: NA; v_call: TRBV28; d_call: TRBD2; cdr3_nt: TGTGCCAGCAGTTTACGACTAGCGGGAGGTTACGAGCAGTACTTC; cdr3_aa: CASSLRLAGGYEQYF
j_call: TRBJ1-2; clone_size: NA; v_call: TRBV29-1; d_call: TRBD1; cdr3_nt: TGCAGCGCTTACACCGGGACAGGGGTCCCTAACTATGGCTACACCTTC; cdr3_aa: CSAYTGTGVPNYGYTF
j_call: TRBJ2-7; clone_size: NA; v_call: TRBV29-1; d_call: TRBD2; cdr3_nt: TGCAGCGTTGAGCTCGGGGGGACCTACGAGCAGTACTTC; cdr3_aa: CSVELGGTYEQYF
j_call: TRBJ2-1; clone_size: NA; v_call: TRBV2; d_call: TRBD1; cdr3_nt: TGTGCCAGCAGGACAGGGGGGAAACACAATGAGCAGTTCTTC; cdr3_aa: CASRTGGKHNEQFF
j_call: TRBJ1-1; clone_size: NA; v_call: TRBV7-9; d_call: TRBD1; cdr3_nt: TGTGCCAGCAGCTTAGTTGCTGGGTGGACAGGGGAGACTGAAGCTTTCTTT; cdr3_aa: CASSLVAGWTGETEAFF
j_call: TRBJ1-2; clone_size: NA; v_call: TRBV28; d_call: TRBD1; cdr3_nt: TGTGCCAGCCAAGATACAGGGGCCGGCTACACCTTC; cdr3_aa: CASQDTGAGYTF
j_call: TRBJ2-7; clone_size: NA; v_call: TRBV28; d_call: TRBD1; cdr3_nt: TGTGCCAGCAGCCGGGGACAGATTTACGAGCAGTACTTC; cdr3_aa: CASSRGQIYEQYF
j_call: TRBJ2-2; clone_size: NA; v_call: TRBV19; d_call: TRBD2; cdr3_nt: TGTGCCAGTAGTATGGGACTAACGAACACCGGGGAGCTGTTTTTT; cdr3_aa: CASSMGLTNTGELFF
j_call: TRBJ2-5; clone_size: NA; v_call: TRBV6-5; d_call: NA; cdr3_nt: TGTGCCAGCAGTGATACAGGGTTAACAGAGACCCAGTACTTC; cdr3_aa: CASSDTGLTETQYF
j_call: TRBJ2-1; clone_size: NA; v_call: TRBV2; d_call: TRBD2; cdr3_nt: TGTGCCAGCAGTGAAGGGCTAGCGGGGGGGTTTATCTACAATGAGCAGTTCTTC; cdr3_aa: CASSEGLAGGFIYNEQFF
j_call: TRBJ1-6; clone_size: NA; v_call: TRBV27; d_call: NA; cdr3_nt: TGTGCCAGCAGTTTACAATACCAGGGGAATTCACCCCTCCACTTT; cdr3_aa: CASSLQYQGNSPLHF
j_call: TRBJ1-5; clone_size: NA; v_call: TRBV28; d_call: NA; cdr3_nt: TGTGCCAGCAGCCCAACCCAGGGGATTAGCAATCAGCCCCAGCATTTT; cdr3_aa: CASSPTQGISNQPQHF
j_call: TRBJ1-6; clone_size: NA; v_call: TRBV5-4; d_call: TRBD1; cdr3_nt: TGTGCCAGCAGCTGGAACAGGGGGGATAATTCACCCCTCCACTTT; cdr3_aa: CASSWNRGDNSPLHF
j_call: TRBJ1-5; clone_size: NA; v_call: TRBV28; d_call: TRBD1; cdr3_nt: TGTGCCAGCAGTTTGAGGGGACAGGGTTATCAGCCCCAGCATTTT; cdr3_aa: CASSLRGQGYQPQHF
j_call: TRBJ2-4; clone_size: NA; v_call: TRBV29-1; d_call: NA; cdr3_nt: TGCAGCGTTGAAGAGTCAGGGTGGTTGGCAAACATTCAGTACTTC; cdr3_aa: CSVEESGWLANIQYF
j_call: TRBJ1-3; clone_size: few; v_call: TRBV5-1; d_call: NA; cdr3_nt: TGCGCCAGCAGCTTGGAACGGGCAGGGGCCGGTGGAAACACCATATATTTT; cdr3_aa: CASSLERAGAGGNTIYF
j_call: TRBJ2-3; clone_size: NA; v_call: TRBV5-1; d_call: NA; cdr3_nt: TGCGCCAGCAGCAAAAACAAACCAGATACGCAGTATTTT; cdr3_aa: CASSKNKPDTQYF
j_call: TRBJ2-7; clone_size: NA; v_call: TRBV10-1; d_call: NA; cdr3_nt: TGCGCCAGCGTGTGGGGGGCGGGAGTCATAACCACCTACGAGCAGTACTTC; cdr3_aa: CASVWGAGVITTYEQYF
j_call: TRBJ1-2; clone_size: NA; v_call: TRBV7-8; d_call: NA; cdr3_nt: TGTGCCAGCAGCCCCACCAGGGCCCCTGGCTACACCTTC; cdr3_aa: CASSPTRAPGYTF
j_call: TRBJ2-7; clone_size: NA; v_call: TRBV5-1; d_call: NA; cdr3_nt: TGCGCCAGCAGCTTGGACAGGGCGTACGAGCAGTACTTC; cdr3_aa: CASSLDRAYEQYF
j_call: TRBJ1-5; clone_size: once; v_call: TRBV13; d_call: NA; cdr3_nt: TGTGCCAGCAGCTTAGGAAGGCGGGGAAGCAATCAGCCCCAGCATTTT; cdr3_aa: CASSLGRRGSNQPQHF
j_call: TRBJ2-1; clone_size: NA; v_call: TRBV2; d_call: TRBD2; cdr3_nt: TGTGCCAGGGGGGGGTCGGGTCCCACTCGAAATGAGCAGTTCTTC; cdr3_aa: CARGGSGPTRNEQFF
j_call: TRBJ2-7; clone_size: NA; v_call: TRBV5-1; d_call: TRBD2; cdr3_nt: TGCGCCAGCAGCTTCGAGCGGGGGGGGCTTAACGAGCAGTACTTC; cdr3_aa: CASSFERGGLNEQYF
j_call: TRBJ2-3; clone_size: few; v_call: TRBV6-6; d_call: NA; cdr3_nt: TGTGCCAGCAGTTATTTAACAGATACGCAGTATTTT; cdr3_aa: CASSYLTDTQYF
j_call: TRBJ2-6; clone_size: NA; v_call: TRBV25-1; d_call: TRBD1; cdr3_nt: TGTGCCAGCAGCACAGGGGTTGGAGCTGGGGCCAACGTCCTGACTTTC; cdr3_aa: CASSTGVGAGANVLTF
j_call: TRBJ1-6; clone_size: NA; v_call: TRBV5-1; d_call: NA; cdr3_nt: TGCGCCAGCAGCGAAAACTCAGGGCTAAATTCACCCCTCCACTTT; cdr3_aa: CASSENSGLNSPLHF
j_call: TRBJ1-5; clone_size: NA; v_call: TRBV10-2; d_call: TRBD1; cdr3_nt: TGCGCCACTTCGGGACAGGTCAATCAGCCCCAGCATTTT; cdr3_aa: CATSGQVNQPQHF
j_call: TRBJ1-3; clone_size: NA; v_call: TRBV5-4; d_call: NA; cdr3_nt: TGTGCCAGCAGCATAGGGGTTAGCTCTGGAAACACCATATATTTT; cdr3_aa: CASSIGVSSGNTIYF
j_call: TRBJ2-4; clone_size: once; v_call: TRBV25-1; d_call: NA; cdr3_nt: TGTGCCAGCAGTGATAGCGGTGGTGGAAACATTCAGTACTTC; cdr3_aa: CASSDSGGGNIQYF
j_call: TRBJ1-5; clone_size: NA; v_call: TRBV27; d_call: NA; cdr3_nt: TGTGCCAGCAGTTTACGCGCCTCCAATCAGCCCCAGCATTTT; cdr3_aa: CASSLRASNQPQHF
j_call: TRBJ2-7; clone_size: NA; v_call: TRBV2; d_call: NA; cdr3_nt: TGTGCCAGCTCACTTCGAAGTACTAGGAGCTCCTACGAGCAGTACTTC; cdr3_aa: CASSLRSTRSSYEQYF
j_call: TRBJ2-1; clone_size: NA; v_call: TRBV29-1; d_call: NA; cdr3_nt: TGCAGCGTTGCCGGGCAGGGGGGTGCCGAGGATGAGCAGTTCTTC; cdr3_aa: CSVAGQGGAEDEQFF
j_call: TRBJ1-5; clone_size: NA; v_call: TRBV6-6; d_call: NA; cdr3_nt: TGTGCCAGCAGTTACTTGGAGGGTTCGGGGCAGCCCCAGCATTTT; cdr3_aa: CASSYLEGSGQPQHF
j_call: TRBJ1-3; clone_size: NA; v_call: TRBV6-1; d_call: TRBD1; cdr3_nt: TGTGCCAGCAGTGACTACAGGGGACTCTCTGGAAACACCATATATTTT; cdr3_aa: CASSDYRGLSGNTIYF
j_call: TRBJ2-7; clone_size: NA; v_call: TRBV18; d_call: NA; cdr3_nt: TGTGCCAGCTCACCATCGGTGGTTAGCGAGCAGTACTTC; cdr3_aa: CASSPSVVSEQYF
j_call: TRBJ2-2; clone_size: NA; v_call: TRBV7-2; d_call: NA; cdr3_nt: TGTGCCAGCAGCTTCGCACAGGGCCGTACCGGGGAGCTGTTTTTT; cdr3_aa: CASSFAQGRTGELFF
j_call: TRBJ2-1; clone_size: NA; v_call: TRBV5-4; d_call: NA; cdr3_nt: TGTGCCAGCAGGGCGGGGTCCTACAATGAGCAGTTCTTC; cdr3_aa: CASRAGSYNEQFF
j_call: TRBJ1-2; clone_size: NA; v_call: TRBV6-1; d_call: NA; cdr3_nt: TGTGCCAGCAGTCCACAGGGTTTGAATGGCTACACCTTC; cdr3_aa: CASSPQGLNGYTF
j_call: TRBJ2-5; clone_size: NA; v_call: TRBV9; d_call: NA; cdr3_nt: TGTGCCAGCAGCGGGGGGACATCCCGGGAGACCCAGTACTTC; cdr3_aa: CASSGGTSRETQYF
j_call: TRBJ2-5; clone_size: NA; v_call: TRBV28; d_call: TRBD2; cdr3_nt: TGTGCCAGCAGTCCTAGCGGGACGGGGACCCAGTACTTC; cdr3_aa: CASSPSGTGTQYF
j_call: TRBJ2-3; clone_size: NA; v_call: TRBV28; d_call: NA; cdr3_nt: TGTGCCAGCAGTCCCCCCTCCACTAGCACAGATGCGCAGTATTTT; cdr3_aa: CASSPPSTSTDAQYF
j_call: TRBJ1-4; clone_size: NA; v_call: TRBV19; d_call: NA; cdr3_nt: TGTGCCAGTAGTACAGGGGAGGGGTATGAAAAACTGTTTTTT; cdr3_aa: CASSTGEGYEKLFF
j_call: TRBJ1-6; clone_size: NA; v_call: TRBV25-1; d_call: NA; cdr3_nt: TGTGCCAGCAGACACCCGGGACACCGTAATTCACCCCTCCACTTT; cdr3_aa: CASRHPGHRNSPLHF